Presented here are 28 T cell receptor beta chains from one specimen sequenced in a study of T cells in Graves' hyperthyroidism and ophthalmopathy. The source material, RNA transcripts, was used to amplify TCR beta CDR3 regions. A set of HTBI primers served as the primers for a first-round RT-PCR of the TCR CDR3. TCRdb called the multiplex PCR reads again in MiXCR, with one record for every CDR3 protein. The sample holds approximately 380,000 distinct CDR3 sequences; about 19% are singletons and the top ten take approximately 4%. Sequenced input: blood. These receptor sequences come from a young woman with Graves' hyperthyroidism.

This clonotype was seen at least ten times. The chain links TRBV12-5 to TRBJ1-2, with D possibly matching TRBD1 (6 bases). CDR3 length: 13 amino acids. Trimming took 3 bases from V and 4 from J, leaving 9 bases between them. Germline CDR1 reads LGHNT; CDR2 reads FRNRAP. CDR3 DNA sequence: TGTGCTAGTGGTTTCCAGGGGTTCTATGGCTACACCTTC. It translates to CASGFQGFYGYTF.

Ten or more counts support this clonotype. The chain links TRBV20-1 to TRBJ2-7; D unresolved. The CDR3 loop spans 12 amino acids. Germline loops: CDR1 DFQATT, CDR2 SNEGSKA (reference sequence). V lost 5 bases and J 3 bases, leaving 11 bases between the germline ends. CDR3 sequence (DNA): TGCAGTGCTCCCCCGCTCGGCTACGAGCAGTACTTC. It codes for CSAPPLGYEQYF.

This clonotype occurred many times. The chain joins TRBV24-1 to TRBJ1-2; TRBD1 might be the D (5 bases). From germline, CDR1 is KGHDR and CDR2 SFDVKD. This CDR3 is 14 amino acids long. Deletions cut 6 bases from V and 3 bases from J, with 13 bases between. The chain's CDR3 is CATSPGYSDYGYTF. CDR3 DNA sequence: TGTGCCACCAGTCCAGGGTACTCCGACTATGGCTACACCTTC.

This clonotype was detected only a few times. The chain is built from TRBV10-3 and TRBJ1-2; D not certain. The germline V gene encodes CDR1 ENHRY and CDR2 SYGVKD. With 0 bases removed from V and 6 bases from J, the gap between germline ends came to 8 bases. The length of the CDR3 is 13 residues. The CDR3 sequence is CAISESTRDGYTF. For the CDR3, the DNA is TGTGCCATCAGTGAGTCGACAAGGGATGGCTACACCTTC.

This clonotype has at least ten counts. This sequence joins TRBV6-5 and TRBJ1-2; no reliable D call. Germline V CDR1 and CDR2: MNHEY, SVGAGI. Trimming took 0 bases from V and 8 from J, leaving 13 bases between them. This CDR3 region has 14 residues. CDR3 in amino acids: CASSYSRNTGGYTF. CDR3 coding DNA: TGTGCCAGCAGTTACTCGAGAAATACCGGGGGCTACACCTTC.

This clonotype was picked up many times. CDR3 protein: CASGFFDGYTF. For the CDR3, the DNA is TGTGCCAGCGGGTTTTTCGATGGCTACACCTTC. The chain combines TRBV27 with TRBJ1-2, with no clear D. Trimming shortened V by 8 bases and J by 6 bases, and 10 bases separated the two germline ends. The V gene's germline CDR1 is MNHEY and CDR2 SMNVEV (reference sequence). The CDR3 runs 11 residues.

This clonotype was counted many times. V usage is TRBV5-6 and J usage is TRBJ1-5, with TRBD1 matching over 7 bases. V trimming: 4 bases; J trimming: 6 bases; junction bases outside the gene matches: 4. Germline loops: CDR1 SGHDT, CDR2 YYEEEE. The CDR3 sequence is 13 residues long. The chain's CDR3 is CASSQGEGQPQHF. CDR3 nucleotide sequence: TGTGCCAGCAGCCAGGGGGAAGGTCAGCCCCAGCATTTT.

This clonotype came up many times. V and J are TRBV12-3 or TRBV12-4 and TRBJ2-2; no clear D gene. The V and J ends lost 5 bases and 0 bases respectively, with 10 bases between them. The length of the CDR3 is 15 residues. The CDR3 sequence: CASSQGVANTGELFF. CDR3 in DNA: TGTGCCAGCAGTCAAGGTGTCGCGAACACCGGGGAGCTGTTTTTT.

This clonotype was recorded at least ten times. The CDR3 protein is CATSNGRGLETQYF. In nucleotides, the CDR3 is TGTGCCACCAGCAATGGCAGGGGGCTGGAGACCCAGTACTTC. The rearrangement uses TRBV24-1 and TRBJ2-5; 8 positions agree with TRBD1. V lost 7 bases to trimming and J lost 5 bases; unmatched junction nucleotides: 8. This CDR3 is built from 14 residues. CDR1 is KGHDR, CDR2 SFDVKD, per germline.

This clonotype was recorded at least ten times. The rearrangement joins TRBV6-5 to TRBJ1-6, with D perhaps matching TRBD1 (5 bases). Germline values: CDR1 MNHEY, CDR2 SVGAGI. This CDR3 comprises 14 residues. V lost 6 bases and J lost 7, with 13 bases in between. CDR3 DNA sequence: TGTGCCAGCAGCTACCCAGGGAAAAATTCACCCCTCCACTTT. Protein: CASSYPGKNSPLHF.

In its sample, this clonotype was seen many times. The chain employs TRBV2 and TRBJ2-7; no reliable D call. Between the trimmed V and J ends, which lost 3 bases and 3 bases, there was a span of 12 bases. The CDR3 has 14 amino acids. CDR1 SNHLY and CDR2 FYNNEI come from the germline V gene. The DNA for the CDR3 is TGTGCCAGCAGTGACCCCCTGCGGATCTACGAGCAGTACTTC. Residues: CASSDPLRIYEQYF.

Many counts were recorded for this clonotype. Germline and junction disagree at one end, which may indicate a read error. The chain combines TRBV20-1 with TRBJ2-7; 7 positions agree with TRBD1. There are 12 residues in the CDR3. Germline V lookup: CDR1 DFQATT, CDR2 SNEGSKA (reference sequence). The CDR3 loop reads CSARGTAYEQYF. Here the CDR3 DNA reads TGCAGTGCAAGAGGGACAGCCTACGAGCAGTACTTC.

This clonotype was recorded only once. The DNA of the CDR3 is TGTGCCAGCAGCCAATACGGGGGGCAGAATCAGCCCCAGCATTTT. This encodes CASSQYGGQNQPQHF. The chain has TRBV3-1 and TRBJ1-5; maybe TRBD1 (6 bases). The CDR3 totals 15 residues. V was pared by 2 bases and J by 4 bases, with 12 bases between. CDR1 and CDR2 (germline): LGHDT, YNNKEL (reference sequence).

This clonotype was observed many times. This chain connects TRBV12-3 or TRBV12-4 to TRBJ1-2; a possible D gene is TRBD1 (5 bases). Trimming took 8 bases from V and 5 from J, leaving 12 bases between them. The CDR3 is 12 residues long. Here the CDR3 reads CASPSEGYGYTF. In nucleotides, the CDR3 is TGTGCCAGCCCCAGTGAGGGGTATGGCTACACCTTC.

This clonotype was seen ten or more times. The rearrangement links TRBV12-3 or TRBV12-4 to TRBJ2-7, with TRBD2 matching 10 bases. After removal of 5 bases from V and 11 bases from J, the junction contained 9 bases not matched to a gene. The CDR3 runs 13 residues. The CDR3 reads CASSAVAGGPEYF. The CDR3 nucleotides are TGTGCCAGCAGTGCTGTAGCGGGGGGCCCCGAGTACTTC.

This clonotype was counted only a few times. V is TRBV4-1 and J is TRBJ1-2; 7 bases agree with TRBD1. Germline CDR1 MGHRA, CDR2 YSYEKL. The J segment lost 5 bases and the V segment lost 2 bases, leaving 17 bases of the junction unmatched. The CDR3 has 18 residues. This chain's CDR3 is CASSQYNIHRDSVYGYTF. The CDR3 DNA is TGCGCCAGCAGCCAATATAACATCCACCGGGACAGCGTTTATGGCTACACCTTC.

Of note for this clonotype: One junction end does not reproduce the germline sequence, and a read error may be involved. The CDR3 reads CASSEGIFERYF. The CDR3 DNA follows: TGTGCCAGCAGTGAAGGGATCTTCGAGCGGTACTTC. This rearrangement joins TRBV6-1 to TRBJ2-7; D not resolved. The V gene's germline CDR1 is MNHNS and CDR2 SASEGT. This CDR3 has 12 amino acids.

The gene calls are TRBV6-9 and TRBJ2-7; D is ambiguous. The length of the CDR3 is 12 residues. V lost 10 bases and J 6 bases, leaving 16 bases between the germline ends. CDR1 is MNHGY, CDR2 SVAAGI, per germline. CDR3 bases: TGTGCCACCTCGGGCAGTAACTCCGAGCAGTACTTC. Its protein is CATSGSNSEQYF.

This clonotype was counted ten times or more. CDR3 bases: TGTGCCAGCAGCTTGGGCGGGTTTTTGGATGGCTACACCTTC. Amino acids: CASSLGGFLDGYTF. The chain recombines TRBV5-6 with TRBJ1-2; D remains unclear. The germline V and J ends were trimmed by 0 bases and 6 bases, with 12 bases remaining between them. The CDR3 sequence is 14 residues long. Per the germline V gene, CDR1 is SGHDT and CDR2 is YYEEEE.

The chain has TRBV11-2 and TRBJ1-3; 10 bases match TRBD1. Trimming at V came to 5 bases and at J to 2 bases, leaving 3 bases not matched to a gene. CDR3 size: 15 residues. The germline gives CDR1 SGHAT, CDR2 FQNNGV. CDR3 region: CASSAGTGAGNTIYF. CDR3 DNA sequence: TGTGCCAGCAGCGCCGGGACAGGGGCTGGAAACACCATATATTTT.

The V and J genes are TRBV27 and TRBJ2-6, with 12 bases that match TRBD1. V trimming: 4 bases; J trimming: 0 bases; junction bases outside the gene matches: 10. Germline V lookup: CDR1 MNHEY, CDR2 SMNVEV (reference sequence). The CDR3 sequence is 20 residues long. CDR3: CASSSDAGTGGFSGANVLTF. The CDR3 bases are TGTGCCAGCAGTTCGGATGCCGGGACAGGGGGCTTCTCTGGGGCCAACGTCCTGACTTTC.

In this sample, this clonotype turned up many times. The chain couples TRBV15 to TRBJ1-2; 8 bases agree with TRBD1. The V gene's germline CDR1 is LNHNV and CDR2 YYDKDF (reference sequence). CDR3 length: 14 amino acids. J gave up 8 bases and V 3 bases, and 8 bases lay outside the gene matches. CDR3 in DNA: TGTGCCACCAGCAGCGAGACAGGGGCGCGGGGCTACACCTTC. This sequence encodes CATSSETGARGYTF.

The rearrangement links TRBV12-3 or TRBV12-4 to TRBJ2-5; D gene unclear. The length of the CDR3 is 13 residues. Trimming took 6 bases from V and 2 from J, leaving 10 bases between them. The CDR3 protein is CASSFYLQETQYF. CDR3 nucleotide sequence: TGTGCCAGCAGCTTTTACTTGCAAGAGACCCAGTACTTC.

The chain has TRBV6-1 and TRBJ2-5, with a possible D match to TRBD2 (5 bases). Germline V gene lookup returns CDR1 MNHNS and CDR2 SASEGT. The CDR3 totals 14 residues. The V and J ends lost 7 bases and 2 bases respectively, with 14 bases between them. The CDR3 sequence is CASNPTDWQETQYF. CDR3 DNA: TGTGCCAGCAACCCTACGGACTGGCAAGAGACCCAGTACTTC.

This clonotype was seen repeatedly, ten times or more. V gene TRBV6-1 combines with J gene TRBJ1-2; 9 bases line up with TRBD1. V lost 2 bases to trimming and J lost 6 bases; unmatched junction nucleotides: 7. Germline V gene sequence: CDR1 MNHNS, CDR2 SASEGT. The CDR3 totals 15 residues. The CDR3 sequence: CASSERTGGGDGYTF. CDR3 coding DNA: TGTGCCAGCAGTGAACGAACAGGGGGCGGGGATGGCTACACCTTC.

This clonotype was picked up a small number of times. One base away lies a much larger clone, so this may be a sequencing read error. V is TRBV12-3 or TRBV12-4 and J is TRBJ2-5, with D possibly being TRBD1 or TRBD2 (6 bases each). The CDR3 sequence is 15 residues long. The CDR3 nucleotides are TGTGCCAGCAGTTTCGACAGGAGGGCCCAAGAGACCAAGTACTTC. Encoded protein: CASSFDRRAQETKYF.

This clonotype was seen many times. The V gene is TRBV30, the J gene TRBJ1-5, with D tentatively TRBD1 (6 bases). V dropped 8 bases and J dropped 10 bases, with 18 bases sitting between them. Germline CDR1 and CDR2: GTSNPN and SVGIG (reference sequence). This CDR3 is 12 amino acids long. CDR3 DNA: TGTGCCCGGGACATTACGGGTGAACCCCAGCATTTT. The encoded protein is CARDITGEPQHF.

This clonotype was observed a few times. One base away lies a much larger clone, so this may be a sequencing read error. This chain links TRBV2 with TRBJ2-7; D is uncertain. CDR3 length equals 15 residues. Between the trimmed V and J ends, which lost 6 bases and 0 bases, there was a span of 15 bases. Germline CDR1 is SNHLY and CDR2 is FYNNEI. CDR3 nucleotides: TGTGCCAGCAGACCCTGGACGGCGAGCTCCTACGAGCAGTACTTC. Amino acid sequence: CASRPWTASSYEQYF.